The 25 T cell receptor beta chains given below trace back to one sample, sequenced in a study of chemoradiotherapy in HPV16-positive cancers. The repertoire was sequenced with immunoSEQ multiplex PCR; TCRdb's copy has only in-frame clones and lacks some. Of about 3,500 clones in the sample, around 94% are singletons; the top ten hold less than 4%. This sample was obtained from a patient who underwent chemoradiotherapy. All receptors come from a human donor with HPV-associated anogenital cancer.

J is TRBJ2-1 and V is TRBV4-1; weak D call: TRBD2 (5 bases). The CDR3 has 13 amino acids. Germline assignment: CDR1 MGHRA and CDR2 YSYEKL. The V end was cut by 0 bases, the J end by 15 bases, with 15 bases between. DNA for the CDR3: TGCGCCAGCAGCCAAGAGGGCCAGGCTCGGGGGTTCTTC. Residues: CASSQEGQARGFF.

The genes are TRBV5-4 and TRBJ2-2; 12 nucleotides agree with TRBD1. Losses at the gene ends were 3 bases for V and 9 bases for J; bases not matched to a gene: 6. Per the germline V gene, CDR1 is SGHNT and CDR2 is YYREEE (reference sequence). There are 15 residues in the CDR3. In DNA, the CDR3 is TGTGCCAGCAGCTGGGGGACAGGGGGCGAGTGGGAGCTGTTTTTT. Protein product: CASSWGTGGEWELFF.

The CDR3 region is CASSIAGLNTEAFF. CDR3 bases: TGTGCCAGTAGTATTGCAGGGTTGAACACTGAAGCTTTCTTT. This chain uses TRBV19 with TRBJ1-1; the D gene is possibly TRBD1 (5 bases). The V gene lost 3 bases and the J gene lost 0 bases, with 8 bases spanning the gap. This CDR3 contains 14 residues. The V gene's germline CDR1 is LNHDA and CDR2 SQIVND (reference sequence).

V usage is TRBV29-1 and J usage is TRBJ1-2; weak D call: TRBD1 (6 bases). Germline V gene sequence: CDR1 SQVTM, CDR2 ANQGSEA. The ends were cut back, 4 bases at V and 2 bases at J, with 11 bases in the middle. CDR3 size: 13 residues. Here the CDR3 DNA reads TGCAGCGTTGTAGGGGGGGAAAACTATGGCTACACCTTC. Translated, it gives CSVVGGENYGYTF. The whole variable domain, filled in from reference TRBV29-1 and TRBJ1-2, reads SAVISQKPSRDICQRGTSLTIQCQVDSQVTMMFWYRQQPGQSLTLIATANQGSEATYESGFVIDKFPISRPNLTFSTLTVSNMSPEDSSIYLCSVVGGENYGYTFGSGTRLTVV.

This chain links TRBV29-1 with TRBJ1-5; weak D call: TRBD1 (5 bases). This CDR3 region has 12 residues. CDR1 and CDR2 (germline): SQVTM, ANQGSEA. Trimming stripped 4 bases from V and 3 bases from J, with 7 bases between. CDR3 protein: CSVGQYNQPQHF. The DNA of the CDR3 is TGCAGCGTTGGACAGTACAATCAGCCCCAGCATTTT.

With regard to this clone: An end of the junction does not agree with germline; a read error may underlie this. The chain uses TRBV7-7 and TRBJ1-3; 12 bases match TRBD1. This CDR3 is built from 17 residues. Germline CDR1 SSHAT, CDR2 FNYEAQ (reference sequence). The CDR3 nucleotides read TGTGCTAGCAGCTCCGGGACAGGGGGCGTCTCTGGAAACACCATATATTTT. Protein product: CASSSGTGGVSGNTIYF. Looking up the rest from reference TRBV7-7 and TRBJ1-3 gives the full variable domain: GAGVSQSPRYKVTKRGQDVTLRCDPISSHATLYWYQQALGQGPEFLTYFNYEAQPDKSGLPSDRFSAERPEGSISTLTIQRTEQRDSAMYRCASSSGTGGVSGNTIYFGEGSWLTVV.

This chain connects TRBV15 to TRBJ2-3; D not resolved. CDR3 size: 17 residues. The germline CDR1 and CDR2 sequences are LNHNV and YYDKDF (reference sequence). The ends were cut back, 2 bases at V and 1 base at J, with 16 bases in the middle. CDR3 nucleotides: TGTGCCACCAGCAGACCCCCCGGCACGTCGGGCACAGATACGCAGTATTTT. This gives the protein CATSRPPGTSGTDTQYF.

The J gene is TRBJ1-5, the V gene TRBV6-6; D remains ambiguous. The germline V and J ends were trimmed by 6 bases and 2 bases, with 11 bases remaining between them. CDR1 is MNHNY, CDR2 SVGAGI, per germline (reference sequence). The CDR3 loop spans 14 amino acids. The CDR3 loop is CASRTLIGNQPQHF. Here the CDR3 DNA reads TGTGCCAGCAGGACCTTAATCGGCAATCAGCCCCAGCATTTT.

The rearrangement joins TRBV6-1 to TRBJ1-6, with no clear D. V gave up 7 bases and J gave up 5 bases, with 9 bases separating them. CDR1 MNHNS and CDR2 SASEGT come from the germline V gene. The CDR3 is 13 amino acids. The CDR3 sequence: CASTGWDNSPLHF. The CDR3 DNA reads as TGTGCCAGCACGGGTTGGGATAATTCACCCCTCCACTTT.

This chain links TRBV28 with TRBJ1-1, with 7 positions matching TRBD1. The CDR3 spans 12 residues. After removal of 5 bases from V and 10 bases from J, the junction contained 7 bases not matched to a gene. The V gene's germline CDR1 is MDHEN and CDR2 SYDVKM. The chain's CDR3 is CASSGEQGRAFF. CDR3 nucleotide sequence: TGTGCCAGCAGTGGGGAACAGGGGAGAGCTTTCTTT.

The rearrangement links TRBV28 to TRBJ1-1, with a tentative D call TRBD1 (5 bases). V was shortened by 5 bases and J by 0 bases, with 10 bases between the two germline ends. CDR3 length: 14 residues. Per germline, CDR1 MDHEN and CDR2 SYDVKM. CDR3 residues: CASSEGIMNTEAFF. DNA for the CDR3: TGTGCCAGCAGTGAGGGGATTATGAACACTGAAGCTTTCTTT.

V usage is TRBV19 and J usage is TRBJ1-4, with D maybe TRBD1 (6 bases). The CDR3 is made up of 17 amino acids. Germline-derived CDR1 and CDR2 are LNHDA and SQIVND (reference sequence). The V gene lost 9 bases and the J gene lost 3 bases, with 23 bases spanning the gap. This CDR3 is CASTQGRFAAANEKLFF. CDR3 nucleotides: TGTGCCAGCACTCAGGGGCGGTTCGCTGCGGCTAATGAAAAACTGTTTTTT.

This sequence joins TRBV15 and TRBJ2-7; possible D gene TRBD2, 5 bases. The CDR3 has 13 amino acids. Trimming stripped 0 bases from V and 7 bases from J, with 10 bases between. Germline values: CDR1 LNHNV, CDR2 YYDKDF (reference sequence). DNA for the CDR3: TGTGCCACCAGCAGAGACGAGGGAGAGGAGCAGTACTTC. This gives the protein CATSRDEGEEQYF. Supplemented by reference TRBV15 and TRBJ2-7, the full variable domain reads DAMVIQNPRYQVTQFGKPVTLSCSQTLNHNVMYWYQQKSSQAPKLLFHYYDKDFNNEADTPDNFQSRRPNTSFCFLDIRSPGLGDTAMYLCATSRDEGEEQYFGPGTRLTVT.

This chain links TRBV7-6 with TRBJ2-7, with a weak D call TRBD1 (8 bases). The CDR3 has 15 residues. Germline V gene sequence: CDR1 SGHVS, CDR2 FNYEAQ. V lost 5 bases to trimming and J lost 3 bases, with 17 bases between them. CDR3 bases: TGTGCCAGCAGCCTCGGACAGGGAGGGGGCTACGAGCAGTACTTC. This encodes CASSLGQGGGYEQYF.

The chain couples TRBV7-2 to TRBJ2-1; 8 nucleotides agree with TRBD2. Losses at the gene ends were 5 bases for V and 7 bases for J; bases not matched to a gene: 7. This CDR3 has 14 amino acids. Germline V lookup: CDR1 SGHTA, CDR2 FQGNSA. The CDR3 spells CASSMGLVGNEQFF. As DNA, the CDR3 is TGTGCCAGCAGCATGGGACTAGTTGGTAATGAGCAGTTCTTC.

The genes are TRBV19 and TRBJ1-1; D gene ambiguous. This CDR3 spans 15 amino acids. Trimming took 4 bases from V and 1 from J, leaving 13 bases between them. CDR1 is LNHDA and CDR2 is SQIVND in the germline V gene (reference sequence). In nucleotides, the CDR3 is TGTGCCAGTAGTAGAGGACTCGATTCGAACACTGAAGCTTTCTTT. As protein: CASSRGLDSNTEAFF.

J is TRBJ1-2 and V is TRBV5-1, with D possibly matching TRBD1 (5 bases). CDR1 is SGHRS and CDR2 is YFSETQ in the germline V gene. V lost 4 bases, J lost 7 bases, and 17 bases lay in between. CDR3 length equals 14 residues. Written as DNA, the CDR3 is TGCGCCAGCAGCCGCTCGGAGGGGTATCGTGGCTACACCTTC. Translation: CASSRSEGYRGYTF.

The chain is built from TRBV7-8 and TRBJ1-2; D unresolved. The V gene's germline CDR1 is SGHVS and CDR2 FQNEAQ. The CDR3 is made up of 14 amino acids. Trimming removed 2 bases at V and 4 bases at J, with 11 bases between. The CDR3 DNA reads as TGTGCCAGCAGCTTAAGAGACATTCTCTATGGCTACACCTTC. Translating it yields CASSLRDILYGYTF.

CDR3 DNA: TGTGCCATCAGTGAGGGCTCCTCCTACAATGAGCAGTTCTTC. Encoded protein: CAISEGSSYNEQFF. The V call is TRBV10-3, the J call TRBJ2-1, with unresolved D. V lost 2 bases, J lost 0 bases, and 5 bases lay in between. CDR3 length: 14 residues. Germline assignment: CDR1 ENHRY and CDR2 SYGVKD.

This chain uses TRBV5-6 with TRBJ1-6; D is possibly TRBD1 (5 bases). The CDR3 is 17 residues long. CDR1 SGHDT and CDR2 YYEEEE come from the germline V gene. With 4 bases removed from V and 0 bases from J, the gap between germline ends came to 14 bases. DNA for the CDR3: TGTGCCAGCAGCCCTTCGACAGCCAGCTCCTATAATTCACCCCTCCACTTT. This sequence encodes CASSPSTASSYNSPLHF.

The CDR3: CASSQVTLDGYTF. In DNA form, the CDR3 reads TGTGCCAGCAGCCAGGTCACTCTGGATGGCTACACCTTC. J is TRBJ1-2 and V is TRBV14; D gene unclear. Deletions cut 3 bases from V and 6 bases from J, with 11 bases between. The CDR3 sequence is 13 residues long. CDR1 and CDR2 (germline): SGHDN, FVKESK.

The chain carries TRBV14 and TRBJ2-1; D tentatively fits TRBD1 or TRBD2 (5 bases each). The CDR3 extends over 17 amino acids. Germline values: CDR1 SGHDN, CDR2 FVKESK. The V end was cut by 1 base, the J end by 7 bases, with 20 bases between. CDR3 nucleotides: TGTGCCAGCAGCCAAGCTCCAGGACTTCCTGGGGGTAATGAGCAGTTCTTC. Translated: CASSQAPGLPGGNEQFF.

V is TRBV11-2 and J is TRBJ2-5; D unresolved. The CDR3 loop spans 10 amino acids. CDR1 is SGHAT, CDR2 FQNNGV, per germline. The V gene lost 8 bases and the J gene lost 2 bases, with 3 bases spanning the gap. DNA for the CDR3: TGTGCCAGCGGACAAGAGACCCAGTACTTC. It yields the protein CASGQETQYF.

This chain's CDR3 is CASSQEGHRDNEQFF. In DNA form, the CDR3 reads TGCGCCAGCAGCCAAGAGGGACACCGAGACAATGAGCAGTTCTTC. The chain uses TRBV4-1 and TRBJ2-1, with D perhaps matching TRBD1 (6 bases). Germline-derived CDR1 and CDR2 are MGHRA and YSYEKL. V was trimmed by 0 bases and J by 5 bases, leaving 11 bases between them. The CDR3 sequence is 15 residues long.

The chain recombines TRBV7-2 with TRBJ1-1, with no clear D. From germline, CDR1 is SGHTA and CDR2 FQGNSA. The CDR3 contains 14 residues. Trimming pared 4 bases from V and 10 bases from J, leaving 19 bases between. The CDR3 sequence is CASSSYGPQSGAFF. The CDR3 DNA is TGTGCCAGCAGCTCTTACGGACCGCAGTCGGGAGCTTTCTTT.